This is a list of T cell receptor beta chains from one sample in a study of blood T cell repertoires in COVID-19. The protocol was immunoSEQ multiplex PCR, while the TCRdb copy is restricted to in-frame clones and leaves out a portion. The sample records under 300,000 clones, more than 80% being singletons. The sequenced sample consisted of peripheral blood. The receptors shown here come from a man under 40 who had recovered from COVID-19. Both conserved end residues are part of each CDR3. D genes are given only for firm matches. The size field is filled for only some rows; it gives once, few, many or a size class.

j_gene: TRBJ1-5; v_gene: TRBV6-5; d_gene: TRBD1; abundance: NA; CDR3aa: CASSSGQGRFQPQHF; CDR3nt: TGTGCCAGCAGTTCGGGACAGGGGAGGTTTCAGCCCCAGCATTTT
j_gene: TRBJ1-1; v_gene: TRBV29-1; d_gene: NA; abundance: NA; CDR3aa: CTHVPPRGGTEAFF; CDR3nt: TGCACCCATGTCCCTCCCAGGGGTGGCACTGAAGCTTTCTTT
j_gene: TRBJ2-2; v_gene: TRBV3-1/TRBV3-2; d_gene: TRBD2; abundance: NA; CDR3aa: CASSSSTSGGALGTGELFF; CDR3nt: TGTGCCAGCAGCTCCTCGACTAGCGGGGGGGCTTTGGGCACCGGGGAGCTGTTTTTT
j_gene: TRBJ2-6; v_gene: TRBV4-1; d_gene: TRBD1; abundance: NA; CDR3aa: CASSLGPGTALAGANVLTF; CDR3nt: TGCGCCAGCAGCCTGGGCCCCGGGACAGCTCTTGCTGGGGCCAACGTCCTGACTTTC
j_gene: TRBJ2-3; v_gene: TRBV19; d_gene: TRBD1; abundance: NA; CDR3aa: CASSIMTGGTDTQYF; CDR3nt: TGTGCCAGTAGTATAATGACAGGGGGCACAGATACGCAGTATTTT
j_gene: TRBJ2-7; v_gene: TRBV21-1; d_gene: NA; abundance: NA; CDR3aa: CASSATEHSYEQYF; CDR3nt: TGTGCCAGCAGCGCGACGGAGCACTCCTACGAGCAGTACTTC
j_gene: TRBJ1-6; v_gene: TRBV19; d_gene: NA; abundance: once; CDR3aa: CASRGGWNSPLHF; CDR3nt: TGTGCCAGTAGAGGAGGGTGGAATTCACCCCTCCACTTT
j_gene: TRBJ1-3; v_gene: TRBV14; d_gene: NA; abundance: NA; CDR3aa: CASSHGEMPRLSGNTIYF; CDR3nt: TGTGCCAGCAGTCATGGTGAAATGCCTCGACTCTCTGGAAACACCATATATTTT
j_gene: TRBJ2-7; v_gene: TRBV2; d_gene: NA; abundance: NA; CDR3aa: CASSPEWQGQYF; CDR3nt: TGTGCCAGCAGCCCCGAGTGGCAGGGGCAGTACTTC
j_gene: TRBJ2-7; v_gene: TRBV6-6; d_gene: TRBD1; abundance: few; CDR3aa: CASSTGTATFGQYF; CDR3nt: TGTGCCAGCTCCACCGGGACAGCGACGTTTGGGCAGTACTTC
j_gene: TRBJ1-1; v_gene: TRBV6-6; d_gene: NA; abundance: NA; CDR3aa: CASSYQGAGTEAFF; CDR3nt: TGTGCCAGCAGTTACCAAGGGGCTGGTACTGAAGCTTTCTTT
j_gene: TRBJ1-4; v_gene: TRBV12-3/TRBV12-4; d_gene: NA; abundance: NA; CDR3aa: CASSFGEKLFF; CDR3nt: TGTGCCAGCAGTTTCGGGGAAAAACTGTTTTTT
j_gene: TRBJ1-6; v_gene: TRBV19; d_gene: NA; abundance: once; CDR3aa: CASLGSSYNSPLHF; CDR3nt: TGTGCCAGCCTTGGGAGCTCCTATAATTCACCCCTCCACTTT
j_gene: TRBJ2-7; v_gene: TRBV6-4; d_gene: NA; abundance: NA; CDR3aa: CASPGRRGAEAYEQYF; CDR3nt: TGTGCCAGCCCGGGGAGGAGAGGCGCCGAAGCCTACGAGCAGTACTTC
j_gene: TRBJ1-2; v_gene: TRBV6-5; d_gene: NA; abundance: NA; CDR3aa: CASRGGPNVYGYTF; CDR3nt: TGTGCCAGTAGGGGGGGGCCTAACGTCTATGGCTACACCTTC
j_gene: TRBJ1-6; v_gene: TRBV7-2; d_gene: NA; abundance: NA; CDR3aa: CASSLVIGGPGGSPLHF; CDR3nt: TGTGCCAGCAGCTTAGTGATCGGGGGTCCCGGCGGTTCACCCCTCCACTTT
j_gene: TRBJ2-3; v_gene: TRBV5-6; d_gene: TRBD2; abundance: once; CDR3aa: CASSFFSAGSGGAWDTQYF; CDR3nt: TGTGCCAGCAGCTTTTTCTCAGCGGGGAGCGGGGGGGCGTGGGATACGCAGTATTTT
j_gene: TRBJ1-2; v_gene: TRBV7-2; d_gene: NA; abundance: NA; CDR3aa: CASSLIGGAINYGYTF; CDR3nt: TGTGCCAGCAGCTTAATTGGGGGCGCAATTAACTATGGCTACACCTTC
j_gene: TRBJ1-2; v_gene: TRBV2; d_gene: TRBD1; abundance: NA; CDR3aa: CASSVNRGYGYTF; CDR3nt: TGTGCCAGCAGTGTCAACAGGGGATATGGCTACACCTTC
j_gene: TRBJ2-3; v_gene: TRBV7-8; d_gene: NA; abundance: NA; CDR3aa: CASSFMVAADTQYF; CDR3nt: TGTGCCAGCAGCTTCATGGTAGCAGCGGATACGCAGTATTTT
j_gene: TRBJ2-3; v_gene: TRBV7-9; d_gene: TRBD2; abundance: NA; CDR3aa: CASSPGGLAGDTQYF; CDR3nt: TGTGCCAGCAGCCCAGGGGGACTAGCCGGTGATACGCAGTATTTT
j_gene: TRBJ2-7; v_gene: TRBV5-4; d_gene: NA; abundance: NA; CDR3aa: CASSPEGASYEQYF; CDR3nt: TGTGCCAGCAGCCCCGAAGGGGCTTCCTACGAGCAGTACTTC
j_gene: TRBJ1-5; v_gene: TRBV2; d_gene: NA; abundance: NA; CDR3aa: CASSDEYQPQHF; CDR3nt: TGTGCCAGCAGTGATGAGTATCAGCCCCAGCATTTT
j_gene: TRBJ2-7; v_gene: TRBV15; d_gene: NA; abundance: NA; CDR3aa: CATSRDRGALEQYF; CDR3nt: TGTGCCACCAGCAGAGATCGTGGTGCGCTCGAGCAGTACTTC
j_gene: TRBJ1-1; v_gene: TRBV9; d_gene: NA; abundance: NA; CDR3aa: CASSVVFRGDTEAFF; CDR3nt: TGTGCCAGCAGCGTGGTTTTCCGGGGTGACACTGAAGCTTTCTTT
j_gene: TRBJ2-3; v_gene: TRBV24-1; d_gene: NA; abundance: few; CDR3aa: CATSGPAVAGTDTQYF; CDR3nt: TGTGCCACCAGTGGTCCGGCGGTGGCTGGCACAGATACGCAGTATTTT
j_gene: TRBJ2-7; v_gene: TRBV15; d_gene: NA; abundance: NA; CDR3aa: CATSGSGGQKIYEQYF; CDR3nt: TGTGCCACCAGCGGGTCCGGGGGACAGAAGATATACGAGCAGTACTTC
j_gene: TRBJ2-5; v_gene: TRBV12-2; d_gene: NA; abundance: NA; CDR3aa: CASRLAERVAGGQETQYF; CDR3nt: TGTGCAAGTCGCTTAGCGGAAAGGGTAGCGGGGGGCCAAGAGACCCAGTACTTC
j_gene: TRBJ1-2; v_gene: TRBV2; d_gene: TRBD1; abundance: once; CDR3aa: CASSGQGNYGYTF; CDR3nt: TGTGCCAGCAGTGGACAGGGGAACTATGGCTACACCTTC
j_gene: TRBJ2-2; v_gene: TRBV24-1; d_gene: TRBD1; abundance: few; CDR3aa: CATSGGTGYTGELFF; CDR3nt: TGTGCCACCAGTGGAGGGACAGGGTACACCGGGGAGCTGTTTTTT
j_gene: TRBJ2-2; v_gene: TRBV29-1; d_gene: NA; abundance: NA; CDR3aa: CSVEDMGPGELFF; CDR3nt: TGCAGCGTTGAAGATATGGGGCCCGGGGAGCTGTTTTTT
j_gene: TRBJ1-1; v_gene: TRBV10-3; d_gene: NA; abundance: NA; CDR3aa: CAISERGTTAEAFF; CDR3nt: TGTGCCATCAGTGAGAGGGGGACGACTGCTGAAGCTTTCTTT
j_gene: TRBJ2-3; v_gene: TRBV9; d_gene: TRBD2; abundance: NA; CDR3aa: CASSVAGLAGGTDTQYF; CDR3nt: TGTGCCAGCAGCGTAGCAGGACTAGCGGGGGGAACAGATACGCAGTATTTT
j_gene: TRBJ2-1; v_gene: TRBV6-5; d_gene: TRBD1; abundance: NA; CDR3aa: CASSYPQTGNNEQFF; CDR3nt: TGTGCCAGCAGTTACCCTCAGACAGGGAACAATGAGCAGTTCTTC
j_gene: TRBJ1-1; v_gene: TRBV28; d_gene: NA; abundance: once; CDR3aa: CASSFVTEAFF; CDR3nt: TGTGCCAGCAGTTTCGTGACTGAAGCTTTCTTT
j_gene: TRBJ1-5; v_gene: TRBV5-8; d_gene: NA; abundance: NA; CDR3aa: CASSRPLGGSNQPQHF; CDR3nt: TGTGCCAGCAGCCGGCCTTTGGGGGGGAGCAATCAGCCCCAGCATTTT
j_gene: TRBJ2-5; v_gene: TRBV6-8; d_gene: NA; abundance: NA; CDR3aa: CASPFSGDQETQYF; CDR3nt: TGTGCCAGCCCCTTTTCAGGGGATCAAGAGACCCAGTACTTC
j_gene: TRBJ2-7; v_gene: TRBV20-1; d_gene: NA; abundance: NA; CDR3aa: CSARWHEGGYF; CDR3nt: TGCAGTGCTAGATGGCACGAAGGGGGGTACTTC
j_gene: TRBJ1-2; v_gene: TRBV6-5; d_gene: NA; abundance: NA; CDR3aa: CASSHLDIANYGYTF; CDR3nt: TGTGCCAGCAGTCACCTGGACATCGCTAACTATGGCTACACCTTC
j_gene: TRBJ1-1; v_gene: TRBV6-5; d_gene: TRBD1; abundance: NA; CDR3aa: CASSYLQGANTEAFF; CDR3nt: TGTGCCAGCAGTTACCTACAGGGGGCGAACACTGAAGCTTTCTTT
j_gene: TRBJ2-4; v_gene: TRBV7-2; d_gene: TRBD2; abundance: NA; CDR3aa: CASSPTSGGAFTKNIQYF; CDR3nt: TGTGCCAGCAGCCCTACTAGCGGGGGGGCTTTTACCAAAAACATTCAGTACTTC
j_gene: TRBJ2-7; v_gene: TRBV14; d_gene: NA; abundance: NA; CDR3aa: CASSQAGAGALEQYF; CDR3nt: TGTGCCAGCAGCCAAGCAGGGGCCGGGGCCCTCGAGCAGTACTTC
j_gene: TRBJ1-1; v_gene: TRBV9; d_gene: NA; abundance: NA; CDR3aa: CASSRDINTEAFF; CDR3nt: TGTGCCAGCAGCAGGGACATAAACACTGAAGCTTTCTTT
j_gene: TRBJ1-5; v_gene: TRBV27; d_gene: TRBD1; abundance: NA; CDR3aa: CASSRTGTGSNQPQHF; CDR3nt: TGTGCCAGCAGCAGAACCGGGACAGGGAGCAATCAGCCCCAGCATTTT
j_gene: TRBJ2-7; v_gene: TRBV15; d_gene: NA; abundance: few; CDR3aa: CATSREGGVYEQYF; CDR3nt: TGTGCCACCAGCAGAGAAGGGGGAGTCTACGAGCAGTACTTC
j_gene: TRBJ1-2; v_gene: TRBV7-2; d_gene: TRBD1; abundance: once; CDR3aa: CASSPRQGPLLGYGYTF; CDR3nt: TGTGCCAGCAGCCCCAGACAGGGGCCCTTGCTGGGCTATGGCTACACCTTC
j_gene: TRBJ1-6; v_gene: TRBV27; d_gene: NA; abundance: NA; CDR3aa: CATAPRGSYNSPLHF; CDR3nt: TGTGCCACCGCCCCGAGAGGGTCCTATAATTCACCCCTCCACTTT
j_gene: TRBJ1-2; v_gene: TRBV7-9; d_gene: TRBD1; abundance: NA; CDR3aa: CASNLPGQGKNGYGYTF; CDR3nt: TGTGCCAGCAACCTCCCGGGACAGGGGAAAAATGGGTATGGCTACACCTTC
j_gene: TRBJ2-2; v_gene: TRBV19; d_gene: TRBD2; abundance: NA; CDR3aa: CASSIVPSGGPIGELFF; CDR3nt: TGTGCCAGTAGTATAGTGCCGAGCGGGGGGCCCATCGGGGAGCTGTTTTTT
j_gene: TRBJ2-5; v_gene: TRBV19; d_gene: NA; abundance: NA; CDR3aa: CASSMIRRGLQETQYF; CDR3nt: TGTGCCAGTAGTATGATTAGGCGGGGGCTTCAAGAGACCCAGTACTTC
j_gene: TRBJ2-5; v_gene: TRBV5-4; d_gene: NA; abundance: NA; CDR3aa: CASSLVGDPGTQYF; CDR3nt: TGTGCCAGCAGCTTGGTGGGAGACCCAGGGACCCAGTACTTC
j_gene: TRBJ1-2; v_gene: TRBV27; d_gene: NA; abundance: NA; CDR3aa: CASSFYGGNYGYTF; CDR3nt: TGTGCCAGCAGTTTTTACGGCGGCAACTATGGCTACACCTTC
j_gene: TRBJ2-3; v_gene: TRBV5-1; d_gene: TRBD2; abundance: NA; CDR3aa: CASSLGGAGGRTDTQYF; CDR3nt: TGCGCCAGCAGCTTGGGCGGAGCGGGGGGGCGTACAGATACGCAGTATTTT
j_gene: TRBJ2-2; v_gene: TRBV10-3; d_gene: TRBD1; abundance: few; CDR3aa: CAISESRDRGSGELFF; CDR3nt: TGTGCCATCAGTGAGTCCAGGGACAGGGGCTCCGGGGAGCTGTTTTTT
j_gene: TRBJ1-2; v_gene: TRBV19; d_gene: NA; abundance: NA; CDR3aa: CATGPGIKYGYTF; CDR3nt: TGTGCGACCGGACCGGGAATCAAGTATGGCTACACCTTC